The 18 T cell receptor beta chains in this list originate from one sample, sequenced in a study of human T cells and chemical hapten exposure. In TCRdb, the RACE reads were re-called with MiXCR into one record per CDR3 protein. The sample has about 120,000 distinct CDR3 sequences, around 13% seen once. Indicated time point: patch test 1, 2 weeks after DPC sensitization. Indicated treatment: therapeutic diphenylcyclopropenone sensitization with weekly scalp DPC. The material was whole blood, obtained in connection with sensitization to the hapten diphenylcyclopropenone (DPC). The receptors were gathered from a man aged 18 to 29 with alopecia areata. Some clones in this sample may be carry-over from other donors' samples.

This clonotype was counted a few times. The CDR3: CASAPPGVYEQYV. CDR3 DNA: TGTGCCAGCGCACCGCCCGGGGTCTACGAGCAGTACGTC. The chain is built from TRBV5-5 and TRBJ2-7, with D maybe TRBD2 (5 bases). Trimming left V 7 bases short and J 3 bases short, with 14 bases between. CDR1 SGHKS and CDR2 YYEKEE come from the germline V gene (reference sequence). The CDR3 extends over 13 amino acids.

This clonotype has a handful of counts. The V call is TRBV29-1, the J call TRBJ2-3; possibly TRBD2 for D (5 bases). This CDR3 is 14 amino acids long. V lost 1 base and J 0 bases, leaving 8 bases between the germline ends. Looked up from germline, CDR1 is SQVTM and CDR2 is ANQGSEA. CDR3 sequence (DNA): TGCAGCGTTGAAGGGCTAGCCAGCACAGATACGCAGTATTTT. Translating gives CSVEGLASTDTQYF.

This clonotype was detected a few times. The J gene is TRBJ2-2, the V gene TRBV7-3; D ambiguous. V was pared by 3 bases and J by 1 base, with 6 bases between. CDR1 is SGHTA and CDR2 is FQGTGA in the germline V gene. This CDR3 spans 14 amino acids. The DNA for the CDR3 is TGTGCCAGCAGCTTTCGCATGAACACCGGGGAGCTGTTTTTT. Translated: CASSFRMNTGELFF.

This clonotype was seen a handful of times. V and J are TRBV7-8 and TRBJ1-1; possible D gene TRBD1, 6 bases. The ends were cut back, 5 bases at V and 0 bases at J, with 13 bases in the middle. Per the germline V gene, CDR1 is SGHVS and CDR2 is FQNEAQ. The CDR3 length is 15 residues. In nucleotides, the CDR3 is TGTGCCAGCAGCCATGGGACATTATTGAACACTGAAGCTTTCTTT. Protein product: CASSHGTLLNTEAFF.

As concerns this clonotype: The junction differs from germline at one of its ends, possibly a read error. The genes are TRBV7-6 and TRBJ2-6; tentative D call: TRBD2 (6 bases). There are 15 residues in the CDR3. CDR1 is SGHVS and CDR2 is FNYEAQ in the germline V gene. The CDR3 sequence is CASSPGQGGVNVLTF. In DNA, the CDR3 is TGTGCCAGCAGCCCCGGGCAGGGCGGGGTCAACGTCCTGACTTTC. The full variable domain, completed using reference TRBV7-6 and TRBJ2-6, is GAGVSQSPRYKVTKRGQDVALRCDPISGHVSLYWYRQALGQGPEFLTYFNYEAQQDKSGLPNDRFSAERPEGSISTLTIQRTEQRDSAMYRCASSPGQGGVNVLTFGAGSRLTVL.

This clonotype has only a few counts. The rearrangement uses TRBV7-2 and TRBJ2-7; 8 positions match TRBD1. This CDR3 is built from 17 residues. CDR1 SGHTA and CDR2 FQGNSA come from the germline V gene. The trim removed 5 bases at V and 0 bases at J, leaving 12 bases unmatched. The CDR3 region has the DNA TGTGCCAGCAGCCCAAAGGGACAGGAAATATTCTCCTACGAGCAGTACTTC. Amino acids: CASSPKGQEIFSYEQYF.

The chain links TRBV9 to TRBJ1-5, with 8 positions matching TRBD1. V dropped 4 bases and J dropped 2; count of bases not matched to a gene: 5. CDR3 length: 15 amino acids. CDR1 and CDR2 from the germline V gene are SGDLS and YYNGEE. Here the CDR3 reads CASSPRGHGNQPQHF. CDR3 sequence (DNA): TGTGCCAGCAGCCCCAGGGGGCATGGCAATCAGCCCCAGCATTTT.

This clonotype has just a few counts. The chain recombines TRBV2 with TRBJ2-1, with 9 bases identical to TRBD1. The V gene end was trimmed by 7 bases and the J gene end by 4 bases; junction bases not matched to a gene: 2. Germline CDR1 SNHLY, CDR2 FYNNEI. The CDR3 sequence is 13 residues long. This chain's CDR3 is CASTTGGYNEQFF. CDR3 sequence (DNA): TGTGCCAGCACGACAGGGGGTTACAATGAGCAGTTCTTC.

This clonotype turned up a few times. The chain is built from TRBV7-9 and TRBJ2-1; the D gene could be TRBD1 or TRBD2 (6 bases each). The CDR3 loop spans 15 amino acids. Germline CDR1 reads SEHNR; CDR2 reads FQNEAQ (reference sequence). The germline V and J ends were trimmed by 5 bases and 10 bases, with 21 bases remaining between them. The CDR3 bases are TGTGCCAGCAGCCCAAGGGGGGAGCCCCTGGAGGAGCAGTTCTTC. Protein: CASSPRGEPLEEQFF.

The V gene is TRBV2, the J gene TRBJ2-7, with a possible D match to TRBD1 (5 bases). V was cut by 6 bases and J by 2 bases, with 17 bases left in between. There are 15 residues in the CDR3. Per the germline V gene, CDR1 is SNHLY and CDR2 is FYNNEI. The CDR3, as DNA: TGTGCCAGCAGGAGCTCAGGACATACTCCCTACGAGCAGTACTTC. Its translation: CASRSSGHTPYEQYF.

This clonotype was counted ten times or more. V gene TRBV7-2 combines with J gene TRBJ2-1; 7 nucleotides align to TRBD2. The CDR3 is made up of 16 amino acids. Germline CDR1 and CDR2: SGHTA and FQGNSA. J lost 6 bases, V lost 4 bases, and 12 bases had no gene match. CDR3 region: CASSSPTSLVVNEQFF. The CDR3 coding sequence is TGTGCCAGCAGCTCACCGACTAGCCTTGTTGTCAATGAGCAGTTCTTC.

The gene calls are TRBV7-6 and TRBJ2-3; 10 nucleotides agree with TRBD2. Germline assignment: CDR1 SGHVS and CDR2 FNYEAQ. Losses at the gene ends were 5 bases for V and 0 bases for J; bases not matched to a gene: 8. The CDR3 loop spans 17 amino acids. CDR3 DNA: TGTGCCAGCAGCGGGGCTAGCGGGGGCCTCAGCACAGATACGCAGTATTTT. Its protein is CASSGASGGLSTDTQYF.

There are a few counts of this clonotype. The chain is built from TRBV5-1 and TRBJ2-7, with 9 bases that match TRBD1. V shed 4 bases and J 4 bases; nucleotides not matched to a gene: 9. The germline gives CDR1 SGHRS, CDR2 YFSETQ. This CDR3 has 15 residues. Written as DNA, the CDR3 is TGCGCCAGCAGCGCACGGACAGGGGAAAGTTACGAGCAGTACTTC. It translates to CASSARTGESYEQYF.

The chain uses TRBV4-1 and TRBJ2-7; no reliable D call. This CDR3 is built from 14 residues. CDR1 and CDR2 from the germline V gene are MGHRA and YSYEKL. The germline V and J ends were trimmed by 1 base and 2 bases, with 9 bases remaining between them. The chain's CDR3 is CASSQAVPTYEQYF. The CDR3 DNA reads as TGCGCCAGCAGCCAAGCCGTGCCTACCTACGAGCAGTACTTC.

This clonotype was detected ten times or more. The rearrangement links TRBV21-1 to TRBJ2-2; TRBD1 is taken as the D call from the table, unchecked against the DNA. TRBV21-1 is designated a pseudogene. The CDR3 is 19 amino acids. The CDR3 DNA reads TGTGCCAGCAGCAAGCTCAGTGAGGCGGGGACAGGGAACACCGGGGAGCTGTTTTTT. Amino acid sequence: CASSKLSEAGTGNTGELFF.

In its sample, this clonotype was seen a few times. This sequence joins TRBV7-3 and TRBJ2-2; 9 bases are shared with TRBD1. Looked up from germline, CDR1 is SGHTA and CDR2 is FQGTGA. The CDR3 is made up of 14 amino acids. With V trimmed by 5 bases and J by 9 bases, 7 bases remained unmatched. CDR3 sequence: CASSPEQGARELFF. The CDR3 DNA reads TGTGCCAGCAGCCCGGAACAGGGGGCGCGGGAGCTGTTTTTT.

This clonotype was observed a few times. The V gene is TRBV6-4, the J gene TRBJ2-1; no clear D gene. The V gene's germline CDR1 is MRHNA and CDR2 SNTAGT. V was cut by 4 bases and J by 5 bases, with 18 bases left in between. The CDR3 spans 16 residues. This chain's CDR3 is CASSVTLQFRDNEQFF. The DNA for the CDR3 is TGTGCCAGCAGTGTGACTCTACAATTCCGAGACAATGAGCAGTTCTTC.

This clonotype was seen more than once but under ten times. V usage is TRBV11-2 and J usage is TRBJ2-7, with TRBD2 as a possible D gene (6 bases). Trimming removed 6 bases from V and 2 bases from J, with 20 bases in between. The CDR3 totals 16 residues. Per the germline V gene, CDR1 is SGHAT and CDR2 is FQNNGV. The CDR3 bases are TGTGCCAGCAGACCTATTCTGCGGGACGCAGCCTACGAGCAGTACTTC. Encoded protein: CASRPILRDAAYEQYF.